This T cell receptor (beta chain) stems from a study of blood T cell repertoires in COVID-19 (dated by TCRdb to the early 2020s). Regarding the research as a whole: Samples covering the acute and convalescent phases of COVID-19 were provided by collaborators in the United States, Italy and Spain. A freely available public database, intended as a resource for researchers studying the immune response to SARS-CoV-2, is where the repertoires were released. The sample metadata nearly always contained a de-identified subject ID, COVID-19 status, age in years and sex. HLA class I and class II types, where available, came from metadata supplied by the sample provider rather than from assay-based typing. Subjects who had been exposed to COVID-19, were actively infected with it, or had recovered from it provided the deeply sampled blood TCRbeta repertoires that made up the dataset. The material from the prospective study consisted of cDNA or gDNA derived from T cells, B-cell-depleted T cells, or PBMCs. The samples were drawn from two sources: the first 160 participants of the ongoing ImmuneRACE study, and 950 to 1,500 subjects contributed by 6 global collaborators.

Each collaborating institution followed its own protocols to collect whole blood in K2EDTA tubes. Collaborator samples were shipped for TCRbeta analysis as frozen whole blood, isolated PBMCs, or DNA extracted from either sample type. TCRbeta CDR3 regions were amplified from genomic DNA using the immunoSEQ Assay, a bias-controlled multiplex PCR. Under the source paper's analysis protocol: Nucleated cell counts per sample were estimated from amplification of reference gene primers within the assay. Sequence reads were collapsed and filtered to measure the absolute abundance of every unique TCRbeta CDR3 rearrangement. For each sample, productive Simpson clonality was calculated by taking the square root of Simpson's diversity index across productive rearrangements. The clones in this table, taken by TCRdb from immuneACCESS, are in-frame only. Not every clone is retained; where verified, under half of the shortfall comes from an unresolved V gene, and the cause of the rest is unknown. V and J calls and clone size are copied from that table; D and trimming were computed from the DNA. The sample table holds 150,000 to 200,000 clones, of which 82% were seen once. The top ten hold roughly a tenth of the sample.

Beyond this particular receptor, the publication reports: The amount of clinical and demographic metadata varied by source and participant and was provided uncurated.

About this clone itself: The antigen it recognizes is unknown. Base quality data are lacking; no much larger clone is found one base away.

CDR1 and CDR2 are drawn from the germline V gene: MNHEY, SVGEGT. The CDR3 has 18 amino acids, counting the end cysteine and phenylalanine. Of the read, only the CDR3 DNA is kept; its 54 bases are in frame from base 1. From V the trimming removes 5 bases and from J it removes 2 bases, while the gene matches leave 16 bases of the junction unaccounted for. Here the chain combines TRBV6-2 or TRBV6-3 and TRBJ2-3, and 7 bases in between align with TRBD2. This sequence originates from a woman older than 75 with active or convalescent COVID-19. Input material: peripheral blood. The DNA sequence follows: TGTGCCAGCAGTCACAAAGGGGCGGGAGCCCAACCCACAGATACGCAGTATTTT. This sequence encodes CASSHKGAGAQPTDTQYF.